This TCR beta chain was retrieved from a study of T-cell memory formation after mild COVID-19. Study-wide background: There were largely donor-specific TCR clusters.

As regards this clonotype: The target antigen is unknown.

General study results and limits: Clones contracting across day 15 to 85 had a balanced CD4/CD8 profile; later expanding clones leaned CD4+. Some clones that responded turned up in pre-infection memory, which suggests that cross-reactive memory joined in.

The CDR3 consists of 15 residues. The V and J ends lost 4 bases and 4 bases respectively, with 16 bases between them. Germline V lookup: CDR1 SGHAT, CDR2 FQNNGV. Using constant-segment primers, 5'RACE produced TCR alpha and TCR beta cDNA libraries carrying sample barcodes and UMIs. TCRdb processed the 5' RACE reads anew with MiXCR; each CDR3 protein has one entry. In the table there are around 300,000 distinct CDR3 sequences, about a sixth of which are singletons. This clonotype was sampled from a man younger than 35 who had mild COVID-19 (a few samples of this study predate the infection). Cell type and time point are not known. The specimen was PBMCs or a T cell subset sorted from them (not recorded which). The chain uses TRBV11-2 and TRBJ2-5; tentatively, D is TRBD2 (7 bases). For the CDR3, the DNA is TGTGCCAGCAGCTCGGGGGCGGGGGAGAGAGAGACCCAGTACTTC. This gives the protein CASSSGAGERETQYF.